The 2 T cell receptor beta chains below come from one sample, sequenced in a study of blood T cell repertoires in COVID-19 (dated by TCRdb to about 2020). The library was generated by the immunoSEQ multiplex PCR assay. Imported from immuneACCESS, the table was reduced by TCRdb to in-frame sequences with V and J called. These copies leave out some clones; in studies compared against another copy, an unresolved V gene accounts for under half, and the cause of the remainder is not known. The sample contains under 200,000 clones, around 82% of them found a single time. The ten largest clones capture around a fifth of the sample. Sequenced: peripheral blood. The receptors here all came from a woman aged 70-85 years who had recovered from COVID-19.

The rearrangement joins TRBV4-1 to TRBJ1-2; a weak D match, TRBD1 (5 bases). There are 15 residues in the CDR3. The germline V and J ends were trimmed by 1 base and 2 bases, with 11 bases remaining between them. The germline CDR1 and CDR2 sequences are MGHRA and YSYEKL. The CDR3 is CASSQVLGPNYGYTF. CDR3 DNA: TGCGCCAGCAGCCAAGTTTTGGGGCCCAACTATGGCTACACCTTC.

This chain uses TRBV18 with TRBJ2-1, with 9 bases lining up with TRBD2. Trimming removed 6 bases from V and 4 bases from J; junction bases left unmatched: 7. CDR1 and CDR2 from the germline V gene are KGHSH and LQKENI. The CDR3 contains 15 residues. The CDR3 sequence is CASSASGALYNEQFF. DNA of the CDR3: TGTGCCAGCTCGGCTAGCGGGGCCCTGTACAATGAGCAGTTCTTC.